The 27 T cell receptor beta chains presented below share a single source sample, sequenced in a study of metastatic and nonmetastatic thyroid tumors. TCRdb reanalyzed the PCR reads with MiXCR. The data contain around 17,000 clones, about 24% of them singletons. None of the patients had undergone any treatment ahead of thyroid surgery. The sequenced sample consisted of adjacent normal tissue. The receptors originated from a female donor with papillary thyroid cancer or a benign thyroid nodule (not recorded which). Some clones in this sample may be carry-over from other donors' samples.

J is TRBJ2-7 and V is TRBV14; D remains unclear. The CDR3 has 18 residues. Germline CDR1 and CDR2: SGHDN and FVKESK. Trimming pared 1 base from V and 1 base from J, leaving 20 bases between. The CDR3 DNA sequence: TGTGCCAGCAGCCAAGGGCGGCACCTCAGTCGGGTATCCTACGAGCAGTACTTC. It is translated as CASSQGRHLSRVSYEQYF.

The count of this clone is one. The CDR3 ends on some other residue instead of the conserved phenylalanine or tryptophan, so this is likely a read error. The V and J genes are TRBV18 and TRBJ2-5; no clear D. Trimming pared 4 bases from V and 4 bases from J, leaving 4 bases between. The CDR3 runs to 11 residues. Germline V gene sequence: CDR1 KGHSH, CDR2 LQKENI. CDR3 residues: CASSLGETQYL. The DNA of the CDR3 is TGTGCCAGCTCACTCGGAGAGACCCAGTACCTC.

In its sample, this clone was seen many times. The V and J genes are TRBV18 and TRBJ2-5, with 10 bases fitting TRBD2. With V trimmed by 1 base and J by 5 bases, 10 bases remained unmatched. The CDR3 extends over 17 amino acids. Looked up from germline, CDR1 is KGHSH and CDR2 is LQKENI. The CDR3 sequence: CASSPLPSGTSAETQYF. CDR3 sequence (DNA): TGTGCCAGCTCACCACTCCCTTCCGGGACTAGCGCCGAGACCCAGTACTTC.

The V and J genes are TRBV12-3 or TRBV12-4 and TRBJ1-5; D uncertain. Trimming took off 3 bases at V and 11 bases at J, with 8 bases between the two ends. CDR3 length equals 11 residues. CDR3 nucleotide sequence: TGTGCCAGCAGTTTGAATGGGGCCCAGCATTTT. Encoded protein: CASSLNGAQHF.

This clone was observed many times. The gene calls are TRBV3-1 and TRBJ1-6; D call uncertain. Germline-derived CDR1 and CDR2 are LGHDT and YNNKEL (reference sequence). The CDR3 runs to 13 residues. V was clipped by 2 bases and J by 5 bases, with 4 bases between them. Here the CDR3 DNA reads TGTGCCAGCAGCCAATTTGATAATTCACCCCTCCACTTT. Translated, it gives CASSQFDNSPLHF. Full variable domain (rest looked up from reference TRBV3-1 and TRBJ1-6): DTAVSQTPKYLVTQMGNDKSIKCEQNLGHDTMYWYKQDSKKFLKIMFSYNNKELIINETVPNRFSPKSPDKAHLNLHINSLELGDSAVYFCASSQFDNSPLHFGNGTRLTVT.

This clone ranks as medium-sized. The chain employs TRBV19 and TRBJ2-2; D not certain. CDR1 is LNHDA, CDR2 SQIVND, per germline (reference sequence). CDR3 length: 11 amino acids. Trimming removed 3 bases from V and 8 bases from J, with 4 bases in between. The chain's CDR3 is CASSIKGELFF. Written as DNA, the CDR3 is TGTGCCAGTAGTATTAAGGGGGAGCTGTTTTTT.

This clone is medium-sized within its sample. Other DNA variants within this sample encode the same CDR3. The gene calls are TRBV10-3 and TRBJ2-5; a weak D match, TRBD2 (7 bases). The CDR3 covers 15 residues. The V end lost 2 bases, the J end lost 2 bases, and 12 bases lay between the germline ends. Germline V lookup: CDR1 ENHRY, CDR2 SYGVKD. This chain's CDR3 is CAISEGGAAQETQYF. The CDR3 nucleotides read TGTGCCATCAGTGAGGGGGGGGCGGCACAAGAGACCCAGTACTTC.

The rearrangement links TRBV11-2 to TRBJ2-1; 8 nucleotides line up with TRBD2. J gave up 4 bases and V 1 base, and 0 bases lay outside the gene matches. The CDR3 loop spans 14 amino acids. Germline CDR1 SGHAT, CDR2 FQNNGV. CDR3 DNA: TGTGCCAGCAGCTTAGCGGGAGGGTACAATGAGCAGTTCTTC. It specifies CASSLAGGYNEQFF.

This clone was observed a few times. A read error may account for a junction end that differs from germline. Within the sample, other DNA sequences also encode this same CDR3. CDR3 in DNA: TGTGCCAGCAGCTTAGGTTTCACTGAGGCTTTCTTT. This sequence encodes CASSLGFTEAFF. The V and J genes are TRBV7-9 and TRBJ1-1; D is unclear. The CDR3 contains 12 residues. Germline CDR1 is SEHNR and CDR2 is FQNEAQ (reference sequence).

By its share, this clone is medium-sized (0.01 to 0.1%). This chain uses TRBV6-1 with TRBJ2-1; TRBD1 matches at 9 bases. In germline, CDR1 is MNHNS, CDR2 SASEGT. Losses at the gene ends were 4 bases for V and 12 bases for J; bases not matched to a gene: 13. There are 15 residues in the CDR3. The CDR3 sequence is CASSVTGQGIVGQFF. The CDR3 DNA sequence: TGTGCCAGCAGTGTCACCGGACAGGGGATCGTGGGGCAGTTCTTC.

In its sample, this clone ranks as medium-sized. The V call is TRBV28, the J call TRBJ2-7; D unclear. Trimming removed 2 bases from V and 1 base from J, with 6 bases in between. Germline V gene sequence: CDR1 MDHEN, CDR2 SYDVKM. The CDR3 loop spans 13 amino acids. In DNA, the CDR3 is TGTGCCAGCAGTTTAGGTTTATCCTACGAGCAGTACTTC. Protein sequence: CASSLGLSYEQYF.

This clone was counted only a few times. Germline and junction disagree at one end, which may indicate a read error. The chain links TRBV6-1 to TRBJ2-3; D is tentatively TRBD1 or TRBD2 (5 bases each). The CDR3 loop spans 15 amino acids. Germline CDR1 MNHNS, CDR2 SASEGT. The CDR3 sequence is CASSDSRAGTGTQYF. The CDR3 DNA is TGTGCCAGCAGTGACTCGCGGGCCGGCACAGGTACGCAGTATTTT.

This clone was counted at least ten times. The V gene is TRBV30, the J gene TRBJ2-7, with 15 bases identical to TRBD2. This CDR3 has 18 residues. Germline V lookup: CDR1 GTSNPN, CDR2 SVGIG (reference sequence). Unmatched junction bases numbered 13, after V lost 3 bases and J lost 4 bases. CDR3 nucleotide sequence: TGTGCCTGGAGCGACACCCCGGGACTAGCGGGAGGACGGTACGAGCAGTACTTC. Its protein product is CAWSDTPGLAGGRYEQYF.

This chain joins TRBV7-9 and TRBJ2-7; D possibly corresponds to TRBD1 (6 bases). V lost 3 bases and J lost 2, with 11 bases in between. Germline V gene lookup returns CDR1 SEHNR and CDR2 FQNEAQ (reference sequence). This CDR3 has 14 amino acids. CDR3 sequence (DNA): TGTGCCAGCAGCTTTTGGGGGCCCCCCTACGAGCAGTACTTC. Residues: CASSFWGPPYEQYF.

This clone was detected many times. The CDR3 protein is CASSLNPGQGTDTQYF. In nucleotides, the CDR3 is TGTGCCAGCAGCTTGAATCCGGGACAGGGGACGGATACGCAGTATTTT. The chain couples TRBV7-9 to TRBJ2-3; 10 nucleotides match TRBD1. Germline V gene data show CDR1 as SEHNR and CDR2 as FQNEAQ (reference sequence). Trimming removed 3 bases from V and 6 bases from J; junction bases left unmatched: 9. This CDR3 is 16 amino acids long.

This clone was observed a handful of times. J is TRBJ1-1 and V is TRBV12-3 or TRBV12-4; D gene unclear. The V end lost 6 bases, the J end lost 1 base, and 9 bases lay between the germline ends. The CDR3 is made up of 13 amino acids. In nucleotides, the CDR3 is TGTGCCAGCAGCCGTATCAGGAACACTGAAGCTTTCTTT. It codes for CASSRIRNTEAFF.

This clone was seen repeatedly, ten times or more. The chain joins TRBV3-1 to TRBJ1-1; no firm D call. Germline assignment: CDR1 LGHDT and CDR2 YNNKEL (reference sequence). With 1 base removed from V and 3 bases from J, the gap between germline ends came to 6 bases. The CDR3 totals 13 residues. In DNA, the CDR3 is TGTGCCAGCAGCCAAGGGGTTGACACTGAAGCTTTCTTT. It encodes CASSQGVDTEAFF.

The CDR3 region has the DNA TGTGCCAGCAGTCGGCCCGGGACCAGATCTAGCGAGCAGTACTTC. The encoded protein is CASSRPGTRSSEQYF. The chain combines TRBV6-1 with TRBJ2-7; D may be TRBD1 or TRBD2 (5 bases each). CDR3 size: 15 residues. Germline CDR1 is MNHNS and CDR2 is SASEGT. The ends were cut back, 5 bases at V and 6 bases at J, with 20 bases in the middle.

The chain is built from TRBV6-1 and TRBJ2-2, with 9 bases matching TRBD1. The germline V gene encodes CDR1 MNHNS and CDR2 SASEGT. This CDR3 comprises 14 residues. Unmatched junction bases numbered 2, after V lost 4 bases and J lost 5 bases. CDR3 in amino acids: CASSVDRGTGELFF. CDR3 nucleotide sequence: TGTGCCAGCAGTGTGGACAGGGGTACCGGGGAGCTGTTTTTT.

CDR3 sequence (DNA): TGTGCCAGCTACCACATGGAGGGAGGCTCCTACGAGCAGTACTTC. The encoded protein is CASYHMEGGSYEQYF. The chain uses TRBV5-4 and TRBJ2-7; weak D call: TRBD2 (6 bases). The length of the CDR3 is 15 residues. V was pared by 7 bases and J by 0 bases, with 17 bases between. Germline V gives CDR1 SGHNT, CDR2 YYREEE (reference sequence).

This clone was recorded at least ten times. The gene calls are TRBV12-5 and TRBJ2-4; D is unresolved. Trimming took 0 bases from V and 4 from J, leaving 19 bases between them. CDR1 is LGHNT and CDR2 is FRNRAP in the germline V gene. The CDR3 has 18 residues. CDR3 nucleotide sequence: TGTGCTAGTGGTTTGGTCGCCGCCTTCCACCCCTCTAAAAACATTCAGTACTTC. This gives the protein CASGLVAAFHPSKNIQYF. The full variable domain, in which reference TRBV12-5 and TRBJ2-4 provide the parts outside the CDR3, is DARVTQTPRHKVTEMGQEVTMRCQPILGHNTVFWYRQTMMQGLELLAYFRNRAPLDDSGMPKDRFSAEMPDATLATLKIQPSEPRDSAVYFCASGLVAAFHPSKNIQYFGAGTRLSVL.

This clone turned up a few times. CDR3 sequence reads: CASSIQQDTGYTF. In DNA form, the CDR3 reads TGTGCCAGCAGTATCCAGCAGGATACTGGCTACACCTTC. This sequence joins TRBV6-1 and TRBJ1-2; no definite D call. Trimming left V 5 bases short and J 7 bases short, with 14 bases between. Per germline, CDR1 MNHNS and CDR2 SASEGT. The CDR3 loop spans 13 amino acids.

This clone was observed a few times. V gene TRBV10-3 combines with J gene TRBJ2-1; D unclear. There are 14 residues in the CDR3. Trimming left V 7 bases short and J 5 bases short, with 15 bases between. Germline loops: CDR1 ENHRY, CDR2 SYGVKD. CDR3 loop: CAITRYPSDNEQFF. The CDR3 coding sequence is TGTGCCATCACCCGGTACCCGAGTGACAATGAGCAGTTCTTC.

At least ten counts were recorded for this clone. A much larger clone lies a single base off, so this may be a read error. The chain has TRBV27 and TRBJ2-7; TRBD2 might be the D (6 bases). Germline loops: CDR1 MNHEY, CDR2 SMNVEV (reference sequence). The CDR3 is 15 amino acids. The CDR3 region is CAGSLGLGLFYEQYF. The CDR3 nucleotides read TGTGCCGGCAGTTTAGGCCTGGGACTCTTCTACGAGCAGTACTTC.

This clone is medium-sized within its sample. The chain employs TRBV28 and TRBJ2-7; 7 nucleotides line up with TRBD2. The germline gives CDR1 MDHEN, CDR2 SYDVKM. Unmatched junction bases numbered 17, after V lost 5 bases and J lost 4 bases. This CDR3 region has 17 residues. CDR3 DNA: TGTGCCAGCAGTCCCAATACTCGACTAGCCTTGGAATACGAGCAGTACTTC. It specifies CASSPNTRLALEYEQYF.

At least ten counts were recorded for this clone. The chain has TRBV12-3 or TRBV12-4 and TRBJ2-5, with TRBD1 matching over 9 bases. The length of the CDR3 is 18 residues. V gave up 0 bases and J gave up 5 bases; unmatched junction bases: 13. Written as DNA, the CDR3 is TGTGCCAGCAGTTTAGCCCCTCCAGGACAGGGGATAGGGGAGACCCAGTACTTC. Translation gives CASSLAPPGQGIGETQYF.

By share, this clone counts as medium-sized (0.01 to 0.1%). This chain joins TRBV28 and TRBJ2-7, with 10 bases identical to TRBD2. Germline trimming cut 6 bases from V and 4 bases from J; bases unmatched to any gene: 24. The CDR3 spans 20 residues. The germline gives CDR1 MDHEN, CDR2 SYDVKM. The CDR3, as DNA: TGTGCCAGCAGAGGACTTCGAGGCGAAACCACCGGACTAGCGGAGTACGAGCAGTACTTC. This encodes CASRGLRGETTGLAEYEQYF.